What follows describes a single TCR beta chain. The CDR3 covers 12 residues. Trimming took off 8 bases at V and 7 bases at J, with 17 bases between the two ends. Germline CDR1 reads SQVTM; CDR2 reads ANQGSEA. This record belongs to a study of blood T cell repertoires in COVID-19. On the study more broadly: Samples representing acute and convalescent COVID-19 were sourced from the United States, Italy and Spain. From T cells, B-cell-depleted T cells, or PBMCs came the material, which was cDNA or gDNA.

In the original workflow: How many nucleated cells were present was estimated from reference gene primer amplification. Profiling relied on immunoSEQ multiplex PCR, and the TCRdb table lists in-frame clones only, not all of them. D and trimming come from the DNA, and the V and J calls and clone size come from that table. This sample has 100,000 to 150,000 clones; around 89% occur once, and the top ten carry roughly 18%. This sequence was found in a man aged 45-60 years with active or convalescent COVID-19. The sample taken for sequencing was peripheral blood. The chain joins TRBV29-1 to TRBJ1-2; D is undetermined. CDR3 sequence reads: CSHSELYGGYTF. CDR3 DNA: TGCAGCCACTCGGAGCTATATGGTGGCTACACCTTC.